The 31 T cell receptor beta chains given below trace back to one sample, sequenced in a study of neurological immune-mediated disorders. Using its own MiXCR run on the 5' RACE reads, TCRdb lists one record per CDR3 protein. Of some 77,000 distinct CDR3 sequences detected, around a tenth appear once; the ten largest clones hold 1.5% to 2%. Sequences were obtained from PBMCs. These receptors originate from a man between 45 and 60 years old in good health.

This clonotype was detected many times. The V call is TRBV6-5, the J call TRBJ2-2, with D possibly TRBD1 on 6 matching bases. Between the trimmed V and J ends, which lost 4 bases and 7 bases, there was a span of 13 bases. Germline V gene data show CDR1 as MNHEY and CDR2 as SVGAGI. CDR3 length equals 14 residues. The CDR3, as DNA: TGTGCCAGCAGTTCGATTACAGGGCGCGGGGAGCTGTTTTTT. Translated: CASSSITGRGELFF.

The sample holds many counts of this clonotype. This CDR3 reads CASSLAPFTDTQYF. CDR3 nucleotides: TGCGCCAGCAGCTTGGCACCCTTCACAGATACGCAGTATTTT. The V gene is TRBV5-1, the J gene TRBJ2-3; unclear D gene. Germline lookup yields CDR1 SGHRS and CDR2 YFSETQ. Deletions cut 0 bases from V and 2 bases from J, with 7 bases between. This CDR3 comprises 14 residues. Full variable domain (rest looked up from reference TRBV5-1 and TRBJ2-3): KAGVTQTPRYLIKTRGQQVTLSCSPISGHRSVSWYQQTPGQGLQFLFEYFSETQRNKGNFPGRFSGRQFSNSRSEMNVSTLELGDSALYLCASSLAPFTDTQYFGPGTRLTVL.

The table lists this clonotype with many counts. This rearrangement joins TRBV6-1 to TRBJ2-7; no reliable D call. This CDR3 comprises 15 residues. Trimming cost V 0 bases and J 0 bases, with 9 bases left between them. Germline V gene data show CDR1 as MNHNS and CDR2 as SASEGT. The CDR3 here is CASSEALQISYEQYF. The DNA for the CDR3 is TGTGCCAGCAGTGAAGCGCTACAGATCTCCTACGAGCAGTACTTC.

The chain carries TRBV5-1 and TRBJ2-7; D is unresolved. The CDR3 is 15 amino acids. V was cut by 0 bases and J by 7 bases, with 17 bases left in between. CDR1 is SGHRS and CDR2 is YFSETQ in the germline V gene. The CDR3 sequence is CASSLAPSLIGEQYF. The CDR3 DNA sequence: TGCGCCAGCAGCTTGGCCCCGTCCCTTATTGGGGAGCAGTACTTC.

In regard to this clonotype: A read error is possible here, since a much larger clone lies one base away. The chain recombines TRBV10-3 with TRBJ2-3; 10 nucleotides line up with TRBD2. Germline V CDR1 and CDR2: ENHRY, SYGVKD. This CDR3 region has 14 residues. V lost 8 bases to trimming and J lost 0 bases; unmatched junction nucleotides: 2. CDR3 nucleotides: TGTGCCATCGAGACTAGCGGGAGCACAGATACGCAGTATTTT. This translates into CAIETSGSTDTQYF.

In its sample, this clonotype was seen a few times. The genes are TRBV20-1 and TRBJ2-3; D perhaps matches TRBD1 (6 bases). The CDR3 extends over 14 amino acids. V was pared by 3 bases and J by 0 bases, with 10 bases between. Germline assignment: CDR1 DFQATT and CDR2 SNEGSKA (reference sequence). CDR3 in amino acids: CSASGDRSTDTQYF. DNA of the CDR3: TGCAGTGCTAGCGGAGACAGGAGCACAGATACGCAGTATTTT.

The table lists this clonotype with many counts. The rearrangement links TRBV7-8 to TRBJ1-3; D may be TRBD1 (5 bases). V was pared by 1 base and J by 0 bases, with 10 bases between. The CDR3 totals 16 residues. Germline assignment: CDR1 SGHVS and CDR2 FQNEAQ. The CDR3 reads CASSLGRGFSGNTIYF. DNA of the CDR3: TGTGCCAGCAGCTTAGGAAGGGGTTTCTCTGGAAACACCATATATTTT.

Many counts were recorded for this clonotype. This chain joins TRBV5-1 and TRBJ1-5; no definite D call. This CDR3 contains 18 residues. The germline gives CDR1 SGHRS, CDR2 YFSETQ. Trimming pared 4 bases from V and 3 bases from J, leaving 23 bases between. The CDR3 region is CASSLRPSIDGSNQPQHF. The CDR3 nucleotides are TGCGCCAGCAGCCTAAGGCCCTCAATAGACGGATCCAATCAGCCCCAGCATTTT.

This clonotype was counted many times. This chain joins TRBV5-1 and TRBJ2-3; D is perhaps TRBD1 or TRBD2 (5 bases each). Germline lookup yields CDR1 SGHRS and CDR2 YFSETQ. The V gene lost 2 bases and the J gene lost 0 bases, with 10 bases spanning the gap. The CDR3 spans 15 residues. Written as DNA, the CDR3 is TGCGCCAGCAGCTTAGACGGGGCTAGCACAGATACGCAGTATTTT. Protein: CASSLDGASTDTQYF.

This chain connects TRBV7-2 to TRBJ2-7, with D perhaps matching TRBD2 (5 bases). Trimming stripped 4 bases from V and 7 bases from J, with 14 bases between. This CDR3 is 13 amino acids long. Germline lookup yields CDR1 SGHTA and CDR2 FQGNSA. CDR3 loop: CASSSGPEREQYF. The CDR3 nucleotides are TGTGCCAGCAGCTCAGGACCCGAGCGGGAGCAGTACTTC.

This clonotype was seen repeatedly, ten times or more. The CDR3 reads CASSLDYQVQFF. DNA of the CDR3: TGCGCCAGCAGCTTGGACTATCAAGTGCAGTTCTTC. This chain joins TRBV5-1 and TRBJ2-1; D remains unclear. Germline assignment: CDR1 SGHRS and CDR2 YFSETQ. This CDR3 comprises 12 residues. Trimming removed 0 bases from V and 12 bases from J, with 10 bases in between. Drawing the rest from reference TRBV5-1 and TRBJ2-1, the complete variable domain is KAGVTQTPRYLIKTRGQQVTLSCSPISGHRSVSWYQQTPGQGLQFLFEYFSETQRNKGNFPGRFSGRQFSNSRSEMNVSTLELGDSALYLCASSLDYQVQFFGPGTRLTVL.

This clonotype has a count of ten or more. J is TRBJ2-1 and V is TRBV7-2, with TRBD2 matching 8 bases. CDR1 is SGHTA and CDR2 is FQGNSA in the germline V gene. V trimming: 1 base; J trimming: 8 bases; junction bases outside the gene matches: 7. The CDR3 has 15 residues. CDR3 residues: CASSLGSGSMYEQFF. CDR3 DNA: TGTGCCAGCAGCTTAGGGAGCGGGAGTATGTATGAGCAGTTCTTC.

About this clonotype: A junction end diverges from the germline sequence, so it may reflect a read error. The chain links TRBV4-1 to TRBJ1-5; no firm D call. This CDR3 contains 16 residues. Germline V gene lookup returns CDR1 MGHRA and CDR2 YSYEKL. DNA of the CDR3: TGCGCCAGCAGCCAAGATGGAACAGCGTATATGGAGCCCCAACATTTT. Protein sequence: CASSQDGTAYMEPQHF.

The chain has TRBV10-3 and TRBJ1-3, with 8 nucleotides matching TRBD1. The CDR3 length is 17 residues. Germline V gene data show CDR1 as ENHRY and CDR2 as SYGVKD. With 0 bases clipped from V and 4 bases from J, the junction kept 8 bases outside the gene matches. The CDR3 spells CAISESSNRGIGNTIYF. In DNA, the CDR3 is TGTGCCATCAGTGAGTCGTCTAACAGGGGGATAGGAAACACCATATATTTT.

This clonotype was observed at least ten times. The rearrangement links TRBV7-8 to TRBJ2-7; 11 positions match TRBD2. In germline, CDR1 is SGHVS, CDR2 FQNEAQ. The CDR3 is 15 amino acids. Trimming took 5 bases from V and 4 from J; bases not matched to a gene: 7. The CDR3 loop reads CASSRTSGWNYEQYF. CDR3 nucleotides: TGTGCCAGCAGCCGGACTAGCGGGTGGAATTACGAGCAGTACTTC.

This clonotype was recorded at least ten times. The CDR3: CASSVSSTDTQYF. CDR3 DNA sequence: TGTGCCAGCAGCGTATCCAGCACAGATACGCAGTATTTT. This chain links TRBV9 with TRBJ2-3; no clear D. CDR1 is SGDLS, CDR2 YYNGEE, per germline. The length of the CDR3 is 13 residues. Between the trimmed V and J ends, which lost 1 base and 0 bases, there was a span of 3 bases.

Many counts were recorded for this clonotype. This CDR3 reads CASRTGSNQPQHF. CDR3 bases: TGTGCCAGCAGGACAGGGAGCAATCAGCCCCAGCATTTT. This chain links TRBV12-3 or TRBV12-4 with TRBJ1-5; 7 positions agree with TRBD1. The CDR3 covers 13 residues. Unmatched junction bases numbered 0, after V lost 6 bases and J lost 1 base.

The V call is TRBV5-1, the J call TRBJ2-3, with 7 nucleotides matching TRBD2. CDR3 size: 14 residues. Germline V gene data show CDR1 as SGHRS and CDR2 as YFSETQ. V lost 6 bases, J lost 2 bases, and 6 bases stayed unmatched. The CDR3 DNA follows: TGCGCCAGCATGGTGAGCGGGGTCACAGATACGCAGTATTTT. It specifies CASMVSGVTDTQYF.

This clonotype has ten or more counts. V gene TRBV7-9 combines with J gene TRBJ2-5; D unclear. Germline lookup yields CDR1 SEHNR and CDR2 FQNEAQ (reference sequence). There are 13 residues in the CDR3. Deletions cut 7 bases from V and 1 base from J, with 10 bases between. Here the CDR3 DNA reads TGTGCCAGCACCTCCCAGGTCCAAGAGACCCAGTACTTC. It codes for CASTSQVQETQYF.

The chain couples TRBV7-8 to TRBJ2-2; TRBD2 matches at 7 bases. The CDR3 is made up of 15 amino acids. Germline-derived CDR1 and CDR2 are SGHVS and FQNEAQ. J gave up 5 bases and V 5 bases, and 8 bases lay outside the gene matches. CDR3: CASSALAEGTGELFF. The CDR3, as DNA: TGTGCCAGCAGCGCCCTAGCGGAGGGGACCGGGGAGCTGTTTTTT.

The table lists this clonotype with many counts. The J gene is TRBJ1-4, the V gene TRBV5-5, with TRBD1 identical over 7 bases. Germline V gene data show CDR1 as SGHKS and CDR2 as YYEKEE (reference sequence). This CDR3 has 17 amino acids. The ends lost 4 bases at V and 0 bases at J; junction bases unmatched: 9. The CDR3 sequence: CASSPGQRDPTNEKLFF. The CDR3 DNA follows: TGTGCCAGCAGCCCGGGACAGCGAGATCCAACTAATGAAAAACTGTTTTTT.

This clonotype was picked up many times. The rearrangement uses TRBV5-1 and TRBJ1-1; tentatively, D is TRBD1 (6 bases). V was trimmed by 4 bases and J by 1 base, leaving 14 bases between them. The CDR3 is made up of 15 amino acids. Germline V gene data show CDR1 as SGHRS and CDR2 as YFSETQ. CDR3 coding DNA: TGCGCCAGCAGCCCATTCGGACAGCCGAACACTGAAGCTTTCTTT. Residues: CASSPFGQPNTEAFF.

This clonotype has at least ten counts. V is TRBV27 and J is TRBJ2-5; 14 nucleotides align to TRBD2. The CDR3 covers 19 residues. The J segment lost 1 base and the V segment lost 0 bases, leaving 7 bases of the junction unmatched. Germline V lookup: CDR1 MNHEY, CDR2 SMNVEV (reference sequence). The CDR3 nucleotides are TGTGCCAGCAGTTTATCAGGGACTAGCGGGAGATCGAGCCAAGAGACCCAGTACTTC. This translates into CASSLSGTSGRSSQETQYF.

This clonotype was seen at least ten times. The rearrangement joins TRBV5-1 to TRBJ2-7; D possibly corresponds to TRBD1 (6 bases). The germline V gene encodes CDR1 SGHRS and CDR2 YFSETQ. The CDR3 extends over 14 amino acids. Trimming took 0 bases from V and 3 from J, leaving 10 bases between them. In DNA, the CDR3 is TGCGCCAGCAGCTTGGACAGGGTACTCTACGAGCAGTACTTC. Translation: CASSLDRVLYEQYF.

In its sample, this clonotype was seen many times. The V call is TRBV6-5, the J call TRBJ2-7; 7 bases match TRBD2. Trimming removed 2 bases from V and 4 bases from J; junction bases left unmatched: 8. This CDR3 contains 15 residues. The germline CDR1 and CDR2 sequences are MNHEY and SVGAGI. The CDR3 DNA reads TGTGCCAGCAGTTACGGTCCGGGAGGAGCTTACGAGCAGTACTTC. Translated, it gives CASSYGPGGAYEQYF.

This clonotype was detected ten times or more. The chain links TRBV20-1 to TRBJ2-1; possibly TRBD2 for D (6 bases). Germline V gene data show CDR1 as DFQATT and CDR2 as SNEGSKA (reference sequence). The CDR3 is 17 amino acids. V was pared by 3 bases and J by 5 bases, with 23 bases between. The CDR3 sequence: CSARKEPGLPPHNEQFF. Here the CDR3 DNA reads TGCAGTGCTAGGAAGGAACCGGGACTCCCACCCCACAATGAGCAGTTCTTC.

This clonotype was recorded many times. This chain uses TRBV28 with TRBJ2-5; 14 bases are shared with TRBD2. The CDR3 consists of 18 residues. Germline CDR1 is MDHEN and CDR2 is SYDVKM. The V and J ends lost 6 bases and 4 bases, in that order; junction bases with no gene match: 13. The CDR3 region has the DNA TGTGCCAGCAGCCCTAGACTAGCGGGAGGGCCCTCGGGAGAGACCCAGTACTTC. Translating it yields CASSPRLAGGPSGETQYF.

This clonotype has at least ten counts. This rearrangement joins TRBV6-5 to TRBJ1-2; the D is unclear. Germline V gene sequence: CDR1 MNHEY, CDR2 SVGAGI. This CDR3 has 14 amino acids. The V gene lost 5 bases and the J gene lost 2 bases, with 12 bases spanning the gap. The CDR3 protein is CASSPRPTNYGYTF. As DNA, the CDR3 is TGTGCCAGCAGTCCACGCCCGACAAACTATGGCTACACCTTC.

This clonotype was counted at least ten times. The V and J genes are TRBV6-6 and TRBJ1-5, with 7 bases fitting TRBD1. V was pared by 6 bases and J by 4 bases, with 3 bases of the junction left unmatched. The CDR3 loop spans 13 amino acids. Germline CDR1 reads MNHNY; CDR2 reads SVGAGI (reference sequence). Written as DNA, the CDR3 is TGTGCCAGCAGGGAGACAGGGAATCAGCCCCAGCATTTT. Translation gives CASRETGNQPQHF.

This clonotype was counted at least ten times. V and J are TRBV28 and TRBJ1-4, with 9 bases identical to TRBD1. CDR1 is MDHEN and CDR2 is SYDVKM in the germline V gene. V was pared by 4 bases and J by 8 bases, with 8 bases of the junction left unmatched. This CDR3 region has 15 residues. The CDR3 nucleotides read TGTGCCAGCAGTTCACCTGGGACAGGGCAGGAAAAACTGTTTTTT. Its protein product is CASSSPGTGQEKLFF.

Ten or more counts support this clonotype. J is TRBJ1-4 and V is TRBV5-1, with 9 positions matching TRBD1. Germline trimming cut 4 bases from V and 5 bases from J; bases unmatched to any gene: 6. The germline V gene has CDR1 SGHRS and CDR2 YFSETQ. The CDR3 is made up of 15 amino acids. The CDR3 DNA follows: TGCGCCAGCAGCCTCGACAGGGGGACGAATGAAAAACTGTTTTTT. This sequence encodes CASSLDRGTNEKLFF.